This entry describes one T cell receptor (beta chain). The source of the sample is a study of CD8 T cells in Susac syndrome. The V gene's germline CDR1 is MGHRA and CDR2 YSYEKL. The CDR3 is made up of 16 amino acids. The ends were cut back, 1 base at V and 3 bases at J, with 13 bases in the middle. It was with random hexamers that about 0.45 to 1 ug RNA was reverse transcribed. Amplification of TCR beta CDR3 spanned 54 Vbeta and 13 Jbeta via immunoSEQ multiplex PCR. A single record per CDR3 protein comes from TCRdb applying MiXCR to the immunoSEQ multiplex PCR reads. In the table there are about 150,000 distinct CDR3 sequences, 85% to 95% of which are singletons. TEMRA cells were FACS-enriched, and CD8+ and CD4+ T cells were isolated negatively.

Sequenced material: CD8+ T cells from PBMCs. The chain combines TRBV4-1 with TRBJ2-1, with a tentative D call TRBD1 (6 bases). The receptor's source is a human donor with multiple sclerosis. For the CDR3, the DNA is TGCGCCAGCAGCCAAGCCGAGGGGGTCGACTACAATGAGCAGTTCTTC. Translation gives CASSQAEGVDYNEQFF.